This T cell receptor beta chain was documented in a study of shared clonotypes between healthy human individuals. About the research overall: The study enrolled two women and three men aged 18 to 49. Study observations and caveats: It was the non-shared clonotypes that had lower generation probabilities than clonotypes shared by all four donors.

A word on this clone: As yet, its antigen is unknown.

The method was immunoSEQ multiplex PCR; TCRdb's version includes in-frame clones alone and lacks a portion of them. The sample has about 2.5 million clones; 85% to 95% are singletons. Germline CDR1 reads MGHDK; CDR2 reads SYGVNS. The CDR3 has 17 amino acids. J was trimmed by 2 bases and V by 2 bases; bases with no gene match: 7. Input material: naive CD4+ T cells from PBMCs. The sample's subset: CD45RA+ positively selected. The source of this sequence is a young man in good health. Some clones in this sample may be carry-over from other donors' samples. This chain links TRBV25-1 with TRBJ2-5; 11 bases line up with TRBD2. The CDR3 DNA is TGTGCCAGCAGTGAACCTCCTAGCGGGAGGCGGCAAGAGACCCAGTACTTC. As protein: CASSEPPSGRRQETQYF.